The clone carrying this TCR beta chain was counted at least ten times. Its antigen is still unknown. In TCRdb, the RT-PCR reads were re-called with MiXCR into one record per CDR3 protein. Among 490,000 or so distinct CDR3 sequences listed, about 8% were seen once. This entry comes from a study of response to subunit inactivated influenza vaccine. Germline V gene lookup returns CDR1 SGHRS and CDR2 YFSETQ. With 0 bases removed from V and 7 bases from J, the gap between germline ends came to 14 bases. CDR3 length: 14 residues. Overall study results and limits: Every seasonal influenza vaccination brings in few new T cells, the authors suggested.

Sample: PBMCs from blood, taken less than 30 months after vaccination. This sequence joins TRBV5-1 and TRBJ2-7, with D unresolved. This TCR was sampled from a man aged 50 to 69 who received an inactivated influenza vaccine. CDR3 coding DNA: TGCGCCAGCAGCTTGGTAGCTCATACGGGTGAGCAGTACTTC. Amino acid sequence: CASSLVAHTGEQYF.